The sequence of this T cell receptor beta chain was determined in a study of cytomegalovirus exposure and HLA in healthy donors. Overall study findings and caveats: Most TCR sequences proved rare, with some public TCRs found in many donors. The CMV antigen specificity of a few CMV-associated chains was confirmed through in vitro analysis. One later analysis, an examination of the 100 to 150 validation repertoires, found that first-cohort TCR clusters tended to co-occur in them.

Generated by immunoSEQ multiplex PCR, the TCRdb table keeps only in-frame clones and is missing some. Of about 150,000 clones detected, approximately 90% appear once; the ten largest clones hold 2.5% to 3%. Germline CDR1 is PRHDT and CDR2 is FYEKMQ (reference sequence). The length of the CDR3 is 17 residues. Trimming cost V 4 bases and J 2 bases; bases outside gene matches: 7. Remarks on this clone: The antigen is not known.

The donors were members of the validation cohort, which comprised about 120 subjects and was separate from the first cohort of 600 to 800 subjects. The sequence was obtained from a man aged 18 to 35 in good health and CMV-seronegative. The chain combines TRBV13 with TRBJ1-3; 11 bases agree with TRBD1. Sequenced sample: PBMCs. The CDR3 is CASSSPGTGGTGNTIYF. For the CDR3, the DNA is TGTGCCAGCAGCTCCCCCGGGACAGGGGGGACTGGAAACACCATATATTTT.